This TCR beta chain emerged from a study of shared clonotypes between healthy human individuals. Overall study results and limits: Limitation of the genetic and exposure-history diversity represented came from the few donors.

Every subset had its genomic DNA shared out evenly among several immunoSEQ plates. Generated by immunoSEQ multiplex PCR, the TCRdb table keeps only in-frame clones and is missing some. This sample has about 2 million clones, with over 85% found just once. In the naive CD8 group, cells lacked CD45RO and were positively selected for CCR7, so terminally differentiated effector memory CD45RA+ cells were left out. Looked up from germline, CDR1 is LNHDA and CDR2 is SQIVND (reference sequence). The CDR3 totals 13 residues. Trimming took off 3 bases at V and 1 base at J, with 7 bases between the two ends. Notes on this clone: Antigen specificity is unknown. Other nucleotide sequences from this sample produce the same CDR3.

This chain joins TRBV19 and TRBJ2-7; maybe TRBD1 (5 bases). The sequence came from a man aged 18 to 30 in good health. Sequenced material: naive CD8+ T cells sorted from blood. The DNA for the CDR3 is TGTGCCAGTAGTATTCGACAGTCCTACGAGCAGTACTTC. Translating it yields CASSIRQSYEQYF. The full variable domain, in which reference TRBV19 and TRBJ2-7 provide the parts outside the CDR3, is DGGITQSPKYLFRKEGQNVTLSCEQNLNHDAMYWYRQDPGQGLRLIYYSQIVNDFQKGDIAEGYSVSREKKESFPLTVTSAQKNPTAFYLCASSIRQSYEQYFGPGTRLTVT.